The subject of this entry is one T cell receptor beta chain. What it binds is not known. Via MiXCR, TCRdb re-called the 5' RACE reads, giving one row per CDR3 protein. Of 77,000 or so distinct CDR3 sequences listed, 13% to 15% were seen once; the top ten hold roughly 4.2%. These data belong to a study of early T cells in non-severe SARS-CoV-2 infection. The study, taken as a whole, reports: Reliance on VDJdb matching favored anti-spike CD8 responses; private and CD4 specificities were missed.

Trimming removed 4 bases from V and 3 bases from J; junction bases left unmatched: 7. CDR3 length: 17 amino acids. The germline V gene encodes CDR1 SGHTA and CDR2 FQGNSA. This chain connects TRBV7-2 to TRBJ2-3; TRBD2 aligns across 13 bases. The sample consisted of whole blood, taken at baseline. The TCR was taken from an adult who was a healthcare worker with PCR-confirmed SARS-CoV-2 infection or an uninfected control (not recorded which). The CDR3 sequence: CASSSRLAGGATDTQYF. The CDR3 nucleotides are TGTGCCAGCAGCTCTAGACTAGCGGGAGGAGCGACAGATACGCAGTATTTT.